Sequencing of this TCR beta chain was carried out in a study of shared clonotypes between healthy human individuals. Libraries were prepared by immunoSEQ multiplex PCR; TCRdb keeps only in-frame clonotypes and omits some of them. Here the sample spans hundreds of thousands of clones, roughly 80% being singletons. CDR3 length: 15 amino acids. V was pared by 1 base and J by 0 bases, with 6 bases between. Germline-derived CDR1 and CDR2 are SGHVS and FNYEAQ. Sample: memory CD4+ T cells sorted from blood. Stated subset: CD45RA-negative fraction. This TCR derives from a man under 40 in good health. The V gene is TRBV7-6, the J gene TRBJ2-2; D perhaps matches TRBD2 (5 bases). CDR3 sequence (DNA): TGTGCCAGCAGCTTAGGGACTTCGAACACCGGGGAGCTGTTTTTT. The encoded protein is CASSLGTSNTGELFF.